Listed below are T cell receptor beta chains from one sample, sequenced in a study of blood T cell repertoires in COVID-19. Libraries were prepared by immunoSEQ multiplex PCR; TCRdb keeps only in-frame clonotypes and omits some of them. Among approximately 130,000 clones listed, around 90% were seen once. Specimen: peripheral blood. The receptors stem from a human donor in a cohort sampled during active COVID-19. Each CDR3 is given with its conserved first and last residue. A D gene is named only where the DNA matches it firmly. The size of a clone is reported for some rows only, either as once, few or many, or as a class for expanded clones.

D gene,V gene,J gene,clone size,CDR3 DNA,CDR3 protein
TRBD2,TRBV7-9,TRBJ2-3,NA,TGTGCCAGCGTCCCTACTAGCGGGGCTGATACGCAGTATTTT,CASVPTSGADTQYF
TRBD1,TRBV2,TRBJ2-3,once,TGTGCCAGCTCCGGGACAGGGCAAGATACGCAGTATTTT,CASSGTGQDTQYF
TRBD1,TRBV2,TRBJ1-5,NA,TGTGCCAGCAGTTTAACAGGGGGCAATCAGCCCCAGCATTTT,CASSLTGGNQPQHF
TRBD2,TRBV20-1,TRBJ2-1,NA,TGCAGTGCTAGTTCCGGACTAGACGGTGAGCAGTTCTTC,CSASSGLDGEQFF
NA,TRBV5-1,TRBJ2-1,NA,TGCGCCAGGGCGGCAGATAACTCCTACAATGAGCAGTTCTTC,CARAADNSYNEQFF
NA,TRBV5-1,TRBJ1-1,few,TGCGCCAGCAGTTCCCTCTACAGAACTGAAGCTTTCTTT,CASSSLYRTEAFF
TRBD2,TRBV6-1,TRBJ2-1,few,TGTGCCAGCAGTGAATATCGGGGCGGGAGCTCCTACAATGAGCAGTTCTTC,CASSEYRGGSSYNEQFF
TRBD1,TRBV9,TRBJ2-7,NA,TGTGCCAGCAGCGGGGGACAGGGGACCTACGAGCAGTACTTC,CASSGGQGTYEQYF
TRBD1,TRBV5-6,TRBJ1-2,NA,TGTGCCAGCAGCCCGGCGGGACAGAACTATGGCTACACCTTC,CASSPAGQNYGYTF
NA,TRBV28,TRBJ2-5,NA,TGTGCCAGCAGTTTAGAAACGAGGTCAGTCCGCCAAGAGACCCAGTACTTC,CASSLETRSVRQETQYF
NA,TRBV5-8,TRBJ2-1,NA,TGTGCCAGCAGCTTGGCCCCGACGTGGGCGGGGAATGAGCAGTTCTTC,CASSLAPTWAGNEQFF
TRBD1,TRBV29-1,TRBJ2-5,NA,TGCAGCGTTGAAGGGACAGGGAAGACCCAGTACTTC,CSVEGTGKTQYF
NA,TRBV6-6,TRBJ1-5,NA,TGTGCCAGCAGTTACCCCGGTCGGGGTAGCAATCAGCCCCAGCATTTT,CASSYPGRGSNQPQHF
NA,TRBV30,TRBJ2-7,NA,TGTGCCTGGAGAAGCGGAGGCTCGCGCGAGCAGTACTTC,CAWRSGGSREQYF
TRBD1,TRBV5-1,TRBJ2-3,NA,TGCGCCAGCAGCGCTCCGGGACAGCATATTCCAGATACGCAGTATTTT,CASSAPGQHIPDTQYF
TRBD1,TRBV6-5,TRBJ1-4,NA,TGTGCCAGCAGTCTGACAGGGGGCCGTGAAAAACTGTTTTTT,CASSLTGGREKLFF
NA,TRBV2,TRBJ2-1,NA,TGTGCCAGCAATCGTGGCACGGAGCAGTTCTTC,CASNRGTEQFF
NA,TRBV27,TRBJ2-1,NA,TGTGCCAGCAGTTTACAGGGGTCGGGTGGGAAAGAAAAAATGAACTACAATGAGCAGTTCTTC,CASSLQGSGGKEKMNYNEQFF
TRBD2,TRBV6-5,TRBJ2-1,many,TGTGCCAGCAGACTCCCTAGCGGGAGGGCCGATGAGCAGTTCTTC,CASRLPSGRADEQFF
TRBD1,TRBV5-4,TRBJ1-4,NA,TGTGCCAGCAGCTTGGGAGGGACAGTTGTTGAAAAACTGTTTTTT,CASSLGGTVVEKLFF
NA,TRBV27,TRBJ2-2,NA,TGTGCCAGCACCTTGGAGGCCCACACCGGGGAGCTGTTTTTT,CASTLEAHTGELFF
TRBD2,TRBV3-1/TRBV3-2,TRBJ2-7,NA,TGTGCCAGCAGCCCCCGGACTAGCGGTCCCTCCTCCTACGAGCAGTACTTC,CASSPRTSGPSSYEQYF
TRBD2,TRBV27,TRBJ2-3,NA,TGTGCCAGCAGTGAAGACGGACTAGCGGTCAGAACAGATACGCAGTATTTT,CASSEDGLAVRTDTQYF
TRBD1,TRBV10-3,TRBJ1-5,NA,TGTGCCATCAGTGATAGACAGGGCTACAATCAGCCCCAGCATTTT,CAISDRQGYNQPQHF
NA,TRBV5-6,TRBJ1-2,once,TGTGCCAGCAGCGACGCCTCGGGCAGGGAGGCTAGGGGCTACACCTTC,CASSDASGREARGYTF
NA,TRBV5-6,TRBJ1-2,NA,TGTGCCAGCAGCTTGACCCCCGCGGGGGTGGGTAACTATGGCTACACCTTC,CASSLTPAGVGNYGYTF
NA,TRBV7-2,TRBJ1-1,NA,TGTGCCAGCAGCTTAGCGGCCGCTCTGAACACTGAAGCTTTCTTT,CASSLAAALNTEAFF
NA,TRBV10-2,TRBJ2-7,NA,TGCGCCAGCACCTACTCCGGTCCTGAAAAGTACTTC,CASTYSGPEKYF
NA,TRBV5-4,TRBJ1-2,NA,TGTGCCATAGGGGGGGCCTATGGCTACACCTTC,CAIGGAYGYTF
TRBD2,TRBV11-2,TRBJ2-7,NA,TGTGCCAGCAGCTTAGGTCTAGCGGGAGTCTACGAGCAGTACTTC,CASSLGLAGVYEQYF
NA,TRBV7-9,TRBJ2-1,NA,TGTGCCAGCAGCCCCAATAGCAGTGGTGAGCAGTTCTTC,CASSPNSSGEQFF
TRBD2,TRBV7-6,TRBJ2-5,NA,TGTGCCAGCAGCTCCTCGCAGACTAGCCCAGAGACCCAGTACTTC,CASSSSQTSPETQYF
NA,TRBV7-2,TRBJ2-3,NA,TGTGCCAGCAGCTTAGCGCGGGCGACAGATACGCAGTATTTT,CASSLARATDTQYF
NA,TRBV18,TRBJ2-2,once,TGTGCCAGCTCACCGGACTCGGGGACACCGAACACCGGGGAGCTGTTTTTT,CASSPDSGTPNTGELFF
NA,TRBV6-1,TRBJ2-5,NA,TGTGCCAGCAGTGAGGGACTTGGTTTAATGTCGGAGACCCAGTACTTC,CASSEGLGLMSETQYF
TRBD2,TRBV9,TRBJ2-1,NA,TGTGCCAGCAGCGTAGAAGGACTAGCGGGAATCTCCTACAATGAGCAGTTCTTC,CASSVEGLAGISYNEQFF
TRBD2,TRBV7-6,TRBJ2-1,NA,TGTGCCAGCAGCATTAGCGGGATCCCTCTGAGCAATGAGCAGTTCTTC,CASSISGIPLSNEQFF
NA,TRBV19,TRBJ1-2,NA,TGTGCCAGTAGTATCCGTACGGGGTATGGCTACACCTTC,CASSIRTGYGYTF
NA,TRBV5-1,TRBJ2-7,NA,TGCGCCAGCAGCTCGCAGATAAGCTCCTACGAGCAGTACTTC,CASSSQISSYEQYF